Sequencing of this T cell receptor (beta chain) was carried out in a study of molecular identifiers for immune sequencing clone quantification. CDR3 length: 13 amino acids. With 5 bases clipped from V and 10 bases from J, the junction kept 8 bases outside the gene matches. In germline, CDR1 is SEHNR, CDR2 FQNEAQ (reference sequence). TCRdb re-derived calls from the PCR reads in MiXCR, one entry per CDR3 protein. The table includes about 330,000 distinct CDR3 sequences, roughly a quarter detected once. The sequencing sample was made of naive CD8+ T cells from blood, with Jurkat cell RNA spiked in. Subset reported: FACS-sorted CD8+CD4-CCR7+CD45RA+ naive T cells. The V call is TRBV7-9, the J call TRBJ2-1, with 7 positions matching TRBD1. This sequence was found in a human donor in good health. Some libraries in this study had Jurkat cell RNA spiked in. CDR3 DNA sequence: TGTGCCAGCAGCCTTATAACAGGGGACGAGCAGTTCTTC. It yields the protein CASSLITGDEQFF.